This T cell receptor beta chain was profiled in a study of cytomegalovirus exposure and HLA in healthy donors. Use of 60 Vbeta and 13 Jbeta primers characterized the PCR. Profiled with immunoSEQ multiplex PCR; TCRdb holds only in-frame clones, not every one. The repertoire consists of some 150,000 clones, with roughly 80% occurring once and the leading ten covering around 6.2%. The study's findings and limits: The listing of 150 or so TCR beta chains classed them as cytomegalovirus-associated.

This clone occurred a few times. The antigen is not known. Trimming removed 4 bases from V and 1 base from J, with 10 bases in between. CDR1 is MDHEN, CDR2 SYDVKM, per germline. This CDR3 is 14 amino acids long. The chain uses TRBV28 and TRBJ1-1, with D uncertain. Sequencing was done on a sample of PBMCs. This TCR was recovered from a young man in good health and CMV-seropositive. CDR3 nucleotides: TGTGCCAGCAGTTGGTTGGGCTCGAACACTGAAGCTTTCTTT. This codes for CASSWLGSNTEAFF.